Here is one TCR beta chain with its context. This clonotype was recorded a few times. The antigen it recognizes is unknown. The input lacks base qualities; no much larger clone sits a single base away. This specimen belongs to a study of human T cells and chemical hapten exposure (dated by TCRdb to about 2021). A note on the overall study: For sensitization, 2% DPC in acetone was applied to a 2 cm by 2 cm area of upper inner arm skin. Throughout the roughly 23-week study period, patients were also given weekly therapeutic DPC doses on the scalp. Patch testing on the upper back used Finn chambers containing 0.01% DPC, with scoring done after 6 days according to International Contact Dermatitis Research Group standards. Alopecia areata with under or over 50% scalp involvement, alopecia totalis and alopecia universalis were represented in the patient cohort, which was mostly female. The libraries were sequenced as a pool, and the TCR yield per sample differed mostly because of small variations in library volumes within the pool. Peripheral blood TCR repertoire changes were tracked in vivo in alopecia patients during primary and secondary sensitization to the hapten diphenylcyclopropenone (DPC). Blood was sampled from patients pre-sensitization (week 0) and at 2, 6 and about 24 weeks after DPC sensitization. For TCR sequencing, blood came from 25 to 35 alopecia patients at anywhere from one to four time points (pre-sensitization, 2, 6 and 24 weeks).

The junction shows trimming of 1 base on V and 2 bases on J, plus 11 bases between the germline ends. The CDR3 runs 15 residues from the cysteine to the phenylalanine. The kept DNA is CDR3 alone, 45 bases in frame from the first base. CDR1 and CDR2, per the germline V gene, are SGHVS and FNYEAQ. Library generation was performed with RACE. The instrument was a NextSeq 500. During library preparation, unique molecular identifiers were attached to individual cDNA molecules so that TCRs could be counted quantitatively and reproducibly. From each blood RNA sample, both TCR alpha and TCR beta chains were sequenced. In the original analysis: Samples had a median of roughly 99,000 TCRs, with a range from roughly 23,224 to 700,000. V, J and CDR3 annotation of the TCR reads was performed with the Decombinator software suite. To make PS versus PT1 abundance plots, every sample was subsampled to the same number of TCRs (28,000). Expanded TCRs were defined as absent before sensitization and observed at least eight times at the 2-week time point. The public reads were quality trimmed at Q25 with fastp and then assembled into clones with MiXCR by TCRdb, keeping productive beta chains. Duplicate CDR3 protein sequences are folded into a single record with the most common DNA and genes. These V and J calls originate from TCRdb's pipeline instead of the authors' own analysis. The sample table lists some 330,000 distinct CDR3 sequences, 5.5% of them with a count of one. The ten largest clones take up around 8% of the sample.

In light of the paper, this sample's time point label describes: pre-sensitization, week 0. The sample's treatment or condition label, in plain terms: therapeutic diphenylcyclopropenone sensitization with weekly scalp DPC. Blood at each patch-test visit was drawn before the patch test was applied. To be eligible, patients had to be aged 18 to 70, diagnosed with alopecia and judged suitable for DPC therapy, while pregnant patients were excluded. Total RNA was isolated from unfractionated whole blood collected in Tempus Blood RNA tubes. What the work shows at the level of the full study, not this receptor alone: Patch test score was positively correlated with the number of PT1 expanded TCRs, with significance at thresholds 8, 16 and 32 but not at 4. Because all patients had alopecia, a presumed autoimmune disease, the immune response of the patients might differ from that of healthy individuals. The number of TCRs above 1 in 1000 frequency did not change with DPC sensitization; there was no evidence of global repertoire structure alterations. After repeated subsampling, the strength of the expansion versus patch-test correlation and the threshold at which it became significant changed. Expanded TCRs formed significantly more large CDR3 similarity clusters than pre-sensitization or healthy control sets, consistent with antigen-driven responses.

Recombination linked TRBV7-6 to TRBJ2-5; confidence is insufficient to name the D gene. This clonotype originated in a woman under 30 with alopecia areata. Some clones in this sample may be carry-over from other donors' samples. The sample consisted of whole blood, taken in connection with sensitization to the hapten diphenylcyclopropenone (DPC). The base sequence is TGTGCCAGCAGCTTAGGAGGCGCGAGTCAAGAGACCCAGTACTTC. This gives the protein CASSLGGASQETQYF.